This T cell receptor beta chain was documented in a study of regulatory T cells in long-lasting Graves disease. Study outcomes and limitations: Patients with persistent disease shared 2,500 or so public clonotypes, outpacing the roughly 1,000 shared by new patients.

Building the TCR beta libraries relied on iRepertoire HTBI primers, and CDR3 regions underwent Arm-PCR. Via MiXCR, TCRdb re-called the multiplex PCR reads, giving one row per CDR3 protein. The sample lists approximately 470,000 distinct CDR3 sequences, around 21% seen once, with 6.5% to 10% in the top ten. Time point given: persistent/refractory GD, antithyroid drugs over 5 years with positive TRAb. PBMC RNA was the source of the TCR library. Graves' disease diagnosis was established per American Thyroid Association guidelines. EDTA tubes held roughly 8.1 milliliters of peripheral blood from each patient. At least ten counts were recorded for this clonotype. Its antigen is not known. This specimen was peripheral blood mononuclear cells (PBMCs), taken when the disease was refractory, from a patient treated with antithyroid drugs. The sequence came from a female donor with Graves disease.

This CDR3 is CSAPGPSQETQYF. The CDR3, as DNA: TGCAGTGCTCCCGGCCCATCGCAAGAGACCCAGTACTTC. The gene calls are TRBV20-1 and TRBJ2-5; D unclear. The CDR3 length is 13 residues. Germline CDR1 DFQATT, CDR2 SNEGSKA (reference sequence). V was shortened by 5 bases and J by 2 bases, with 12 bases between the two germline ends.